These 18 T cell receptor beta chains originate from one sample sequenced in a study of blood T cell repertoires in COVID-19. Produced via immunoSEQ multiplex PCR; TCRdb's table is partial and in-frame only. The table lists 300,000 or so clones, roughly 90% of them singletons, with around 2.7% in the top ten. Sequenced material: PBMCs or T cells enriched from blood (not recorded which). Receptors were obtained from a man aged 60 to 69 who had recovered from COVID-19.

This sequence joins TRBV27 and TRBJ2-3, with no clear D. This CDR3 has 14 amino acids. Germline CDR1 and CDR2: MNHEY and SMNVEV (reference sequence). Trimming took off 3 bases at V and 4 bases at J, with 11 bases between the two ends. The CDR3 protein is CASSFRLAADTQYF. In nucleotides, the CDR3 is TGTGCCAGCAGTTTTAGGTTAGCAGCAGATACGCAGTATTTT.

This clone was picked up one time. The chain has TRBV10-1 and TRBJ2-2; TRBD2 matches at 10 bases. Germline CDR1 reads WNHNN; CDR2 reads SYGVQD (reference sequence). Trimming cost V 0 bases and J 3 bases; bases outside gene matches: 4. This CDR3 is built from 17 residues. The CDR3 here is CASSESVAGGYTGELFF. The CDR3 DNA reads TGCGCCAGCAGTGAGTCGGTAGCGGGGGGCTACACCGGGGAGCTGTTTTTT.

V gene TRBV6-1 combines with J gene TRBJ1-2; D not resolved. Germline loops: CDR1 MNHNS, CDR2 SASEGT. V shed 3 bases and J shed 4 bases, with 9 bases lying between them. The CDR3 runs 13 residues. Written as DNA, the CDR3 is TGTGCCAGCAGTGACCCTAATTCCTATGGCTACACCTTC. Amino acids: CASSDPNSYGYTF.

The chain links TRBV19 to TRBJ1-6; a possible D gene is TRBD1 (5 bases). V lost 3 bases and J lost 9, with 12 bases in between. This CDR3 is built from 14 residues. Germline V CDR1 and CDR2: LNHDA, SQIVND (reference sequence). The CDR3 reads CASSIGGSGSPLHF. The DNA for the CDR3 is TGTGCCAGTAGTATTGGGGGGAGTGGTTCACCCCTCCACTTT.

The CDR3 loop is CATLGDSIYNEQFF. CDR3 in DNA: TGTGCCACCTTAGGGGATAGTATCTACAATGAGCAGTTCTTC. The chain carries TRBV19 and TRBJ2-1; weak D call: TRBD1 (5 bases). There are 14 residues in the CDR3. With 10 bases removed from V and 3 bases from J, the gap between germline ends came to 16 bases. The V gene's germline CDR1 is LNHDA and CDR2 SQIVND (reference sequence).

The gene calls are TRBV2 and TRBJ2-1, with 10 nucleotides matching TRBD1. The CDR3 runs to 15 residues. Germline assignment: CDR1 SNHLY and CDR2 FYNNEI. Trimming cost V 6 bases and J 7 bases; bases outside gene matches: 9. The CDR3 sequence: CASRPGTGVRNEQFF. DNA of the CDR3: TGTGCCAGCAGGCCAGGGACAGGGGTTCGTAATGAGCAGTTCTTC.

The genes are TRBV6-2 or TRBV6-3 and TRBJ2-5, with TRBD1 matching 9 bases. The length of the CDR3 is 15 residues. The V gene end was trimmed by 5 bases and the J gene end by 6 bases; junction bases not matched to a gene: 10. In germline, CDR1 is MNHEY, CDR2 SVGEGT. The CDR3 loop reads CASSAGTGTTKTQYF. The CDR3 DNA is TGTGCCAGCAGTGCCGGGACAGGGACAACAAAGACCCAGTACTTC.

The J gene is TRBJ1-3, the V gene TRBV7-2; D unclear. The CDR3 extends over 14 amino acids. V was cut by 10 bases and J by 4 bases, with 17 bases left in between. Germline CDR1 is SGHTA and CDR2 is FQGNSA. CDR3 DNA sequence: TGTGCCACTGGGAGCCTCGGCGGGGGAAACACCATATATTTT. Translating it yields CATGSLGGGNTIYF.

This rearrangement joins TRBV29-1 to TRBJ2-3; TRBD1 matches at 8 bases. The trim removed 4 bases at V and 2 bases at J, leaving 23 bases unmatched. The V gene's germline CDR1 is SQVTM and CDR2 ANQGSEA. This CDR3 is built from 20 residues. CDR3 region: CSVVVILSRSGQENTDTQYF. The CDR3 DNA sequence: TGCAGCGTTGTTGTCATTCTCAGTCGTTCGGGACAGGAGAACACAGATACGCAGTATTTT.

This chain links TRBV6-2 or TRBV6-3 with TRBJ2-7, with TRBD1 matching 7 bases. The CDR3 length is 17 residues. J lost 0 bases, V lost 0 bases, and 8 bases had no gene match. The germline V gene has CDR1 MNHEY and CDR2 SVGEGT. The CDR3 sequence is CASSYSILTGDSYEQYF. CDR3 coding DNA: TGTGCCAGCAGTTACTCGATTCTCACAGGGGACTCCTACGAGCAGTACTTC.

This chain joins TRBV6-5 and TRBJ1-1; TRBD1 matches at 7 bases. Trimming cost V 6 bases and J 3 bases; bases outside gene matches: 10. Per germline, CDR1 MNHEY and CDR2 SVGAGI. This CDR3 comprises 15 residues. The CDR3 nucleotides are TGTGCCAGCAGACTGACAGGGAGCTTTGACACTGAAGCTTTCTTT. Translating gives CASRLTGSFDTEAFF.

The chain has TRBV4-1 and TRBJ2-1; D might be TRBD1 (5 bases). Looked up from germline, CDR1 is MGHRA and CDR2 is YSYEKL. This CDR3 spans 17 amino acids. The V gene lost 4 bases and the J gene lost 0 bases, with 16 bases spanning the gap. CDR3 loop: CASSPRAQGISYNEQFF. Here the CDR3 DNA reads TGCGCCAGCAGCCCCAGGGCCCAAGGTATCTCCTACAATGAGCAGTTCTTC.

The chain is built from TRBV27 and TRBJ2-7; 12 nucleotides line up with TRBD1. With V trimmed by 3 bases and J by 4 bases, 4 bases remained unmatched. Germline lookup yields CDR1 MNHEY and CDR2 SMNVEV (reference sequence). The CDR3 covers 15 residues. The CDR3 loop is CASSFGTGGLYEQYF. CDR3 bases: TGTGCCAGCAGTTTCGGGACAGGGGGCCTATACGAGCAGTACTTC.

The chain recombines TRBV30 with TRBJ1-5; a possible D gene is TRBD1 (6 bases). Trimming shortened V by 4 bases and J by 5 bases, and 15 bases separated the two germline ends. The CDR3 has 14 amino acids. Germline V gene lookup returns CDR1 GTSNPN and CDR2 SVGIG (reference sequence). CDR3 in amino acids: CAWNPGGGDQPQHF. The CDR3 DNA reads as TGTGCCTGGAACCCGGGGGGGGGCGATCAGCCCCAGCATTTT.

This sequence joins TRBV4-1 and TRBJ1-1; tentatively, D is TRBD1 (6 bases). Germline assignment: CDR1 MGHRA and CDR2 YSYEKL. V shed 1 base and J shed 1 base, with 7 bases lying between them. The CDR3 loop spans 14 amino acids. This CDR3 is CASSQVGGNTEAFF. CDR3 nucleotide sequence: TGCGCCAGCAGCCAAGTAGGGGGGAACACTGAAGCTTTCTTT.

This chain's CDR3 is CASSLSAVAEAFF. The CDR3 nucleotides are TGTGCCAGCAGCCTCTCCGCGGTGGCTGAAGCTTTCTTT. The chain couples TRBV5-4 to TRBJ1-1; no clear D. CDR1 and CDR2 from the germline V gene are SGHNT and YYREEE (reference sequence). With 4 bases removed from V and 6 bases from J, the gap between germline ends came to 13 bases. The CDR3 spans 13 residues. The variable domain in full, completed from reference TRBV5-4 and TRBJ1-1, reads ETGVTQSPTHLIKTRGQQVTLRCSSQSGHNTVSWYQQALGQGPQFIFQYYREEENGRGNFPPRFSGLQFPNYSSELNVNALELDDSALYLCASSLSAVAEAFFGQGTRLTVV.

This clone is a singleton in its sample. The gene calls are TRBV6-6 and TRBJ1-3, with D tentatively TRBD1 (6 bases). The CDR3 extends over 15 amino acids. Germline values: CDR1 MNHNY, CDR2 SVGAGI (reference sequence). V shed 6 bases and J shed 2 bases, with 14 bases lying between them. CDR3 amino acids: CASSDTGSAGNTIYF. As DNA, the CDR3 is TGTGCCAGCAGCGACACAGGGAGCGCTGGAAACACCATATATTTT.

The CDR3 DNA reads as TGTGCCAGCAGCTCGTTTACTAGCGGGAAAGGGTATGAGCAGTTCTTC. This gives the protein CASSSFTSGKGYEQFF. The chain combines TRBV11-2 with TRBJ2-1, with 10 bases aligning to TRBD2. The CDR3 extends over 16 amino acids. Germline V gene sequence: CDR1 SGHAT, CDR2 FQNNGV. V dropped 4 bases and J dropped 8; count of bases not matched to a gene: 11.